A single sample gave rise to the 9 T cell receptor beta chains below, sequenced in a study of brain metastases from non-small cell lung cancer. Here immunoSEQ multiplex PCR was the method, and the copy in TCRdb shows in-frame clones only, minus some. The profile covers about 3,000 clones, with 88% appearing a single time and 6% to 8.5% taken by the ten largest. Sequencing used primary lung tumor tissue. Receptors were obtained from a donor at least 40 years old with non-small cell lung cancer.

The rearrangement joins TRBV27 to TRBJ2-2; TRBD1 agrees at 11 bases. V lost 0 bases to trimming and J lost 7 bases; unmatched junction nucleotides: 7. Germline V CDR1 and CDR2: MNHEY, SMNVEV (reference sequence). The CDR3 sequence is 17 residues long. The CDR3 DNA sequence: TGTGCCAGCAGTTTATCCCGGACAGGGGGCTTCGGCGGGGAGCTGTTTTTT. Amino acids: CASSLSRTGGFGGELFF.

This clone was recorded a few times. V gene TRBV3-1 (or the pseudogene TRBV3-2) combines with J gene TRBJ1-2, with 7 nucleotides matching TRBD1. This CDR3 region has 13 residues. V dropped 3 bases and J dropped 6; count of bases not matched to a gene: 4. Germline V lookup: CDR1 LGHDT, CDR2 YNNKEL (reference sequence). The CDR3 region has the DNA TGTGCCAGCAGCCAGTTGACAGGGAATGGCTACACCTTC. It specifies CASSQLTGNGYTF.

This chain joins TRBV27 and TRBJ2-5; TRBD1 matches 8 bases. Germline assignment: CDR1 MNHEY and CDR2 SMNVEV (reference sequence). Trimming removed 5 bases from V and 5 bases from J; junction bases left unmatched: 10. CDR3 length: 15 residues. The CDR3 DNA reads TGTGCCAGCAGTAAGACAGGGGCGTCGTGGGAGACCCAGTACTTC. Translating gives CASSKTGASWETQYF.

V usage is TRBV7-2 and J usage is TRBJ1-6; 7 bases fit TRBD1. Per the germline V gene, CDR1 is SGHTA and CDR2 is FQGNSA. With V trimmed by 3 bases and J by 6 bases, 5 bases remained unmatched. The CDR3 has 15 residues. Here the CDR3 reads CASSLGQRTNSPLHF. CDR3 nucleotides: TGTGCCAGCAGCTTGGGACAGAGAACTAATTCACCCCTCCACTTT.

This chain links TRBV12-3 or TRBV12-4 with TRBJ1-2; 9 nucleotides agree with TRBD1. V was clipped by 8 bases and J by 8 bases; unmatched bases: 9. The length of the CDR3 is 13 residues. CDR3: CASATQGARGYTF. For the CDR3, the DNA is TGTGCCAGCGCAACACAGGGGGCGAGGGGCTACACCTTC.

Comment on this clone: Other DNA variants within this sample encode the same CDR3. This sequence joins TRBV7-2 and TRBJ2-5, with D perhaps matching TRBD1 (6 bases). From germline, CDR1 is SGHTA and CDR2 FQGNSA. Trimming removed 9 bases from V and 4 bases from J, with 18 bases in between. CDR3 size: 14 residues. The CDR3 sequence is CASTLGTQIETQYF. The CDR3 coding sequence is TGTGCCAGTACTTTAGGGACACAGATAGAGACCCAGTACTTC. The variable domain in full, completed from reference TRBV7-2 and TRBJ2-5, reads GAGVSQSPSNKVTEKGKDVELRCDPISGHTALYWYRQSLGQGLEFLIYFQGNSAPDKSGLPSDRFSAERTGGSVSTLTIQRTQQEDSAVYLCASTLGTQIETQYFGPGTRLLVL.

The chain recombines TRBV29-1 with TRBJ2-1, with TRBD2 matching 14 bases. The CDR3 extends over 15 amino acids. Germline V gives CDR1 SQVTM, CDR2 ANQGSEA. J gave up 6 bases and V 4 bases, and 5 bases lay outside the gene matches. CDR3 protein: CSVGGLAGVINEQFF. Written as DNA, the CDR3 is TGCAGCGTTGGGGGACTAGCGGGAGTAATCAATGAGCAGTTCTTC.

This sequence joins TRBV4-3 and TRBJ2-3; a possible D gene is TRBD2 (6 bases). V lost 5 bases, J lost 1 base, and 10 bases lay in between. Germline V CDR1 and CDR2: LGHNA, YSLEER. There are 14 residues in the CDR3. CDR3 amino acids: CASSARLGTDTQYF. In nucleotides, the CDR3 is TGCGCCAGCAGCGCCCGACTAGGCACAGATACGCAGTATTTT.

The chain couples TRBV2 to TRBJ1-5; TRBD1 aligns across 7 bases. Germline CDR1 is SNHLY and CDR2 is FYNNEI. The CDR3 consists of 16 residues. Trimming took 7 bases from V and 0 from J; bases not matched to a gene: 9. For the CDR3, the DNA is TGTGCCAGCAACTCGGACAGGAGGGGTAGCAATCAGCCCCAGCATTTT. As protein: CASNSDRRGSNQPQHF.